The source of this TCR beta chain is a study of T cells in Graves' hyperthyroidism and ophthalmopathy. General study findings and limits: Separating ophthalmopathy from stable hyperthyroidism was achieved by a 13 V-J model.

TCR beta CDR3 region amplification was performed from RNA transcripts. The HTBI set primed first-round TCR CDR3 RT-PCR. TCRdb processed the multiplex PCR reads anew with MiXCR; each CDR3 protein has one entry. The data show some 580,000 distinct CDR3 sequences, roughly a sixth seen once. Germline loops: CDR1 DFQATT, CDR2 SNEGSKA (reference sequence). The CDR3 has 12 residues. Trimming shortened V by 1 base and J by 5 bases, and 9 bases separated the two germline ends. Ten or more counts support this clonotype. Its matching antigen is unknown. The clonotype was recovered from a woman aged 40 to 50 with Graves' ophthalmopathy. Sequenced material: blood. The chain combines TRBV20-1 with TRBJ2-7, with no clear D. CDR3 sequence reads: CSARVVRNEQYF. CDR3 sequence (DNA): TGCAGTGCTAGAGTAGTGCGAAACGAGCAGTACTTC.